This T cell receptor (beta chain) derives from a study of technical replicates of blood from several donors. CDR1 is SGHNT and CDR2 is YYREEE in the germline V gene (reference sequence). Trimming took 5 bases from V and 3 from J, leaving 9 bases between them. This CDR3 has 14 amino acids. The protocol was immunoSEQ multiplex PCR, while the TCRdb copy is restricted to in-frame clones and leaves out a portion. The table lists about 69,000 clones, 88% of them singletons. The source material was PBMCs. This rearrangement joins TRBV5-4 to TRBJ1-6; TRBD1 is a possible D gene (5 bases). This receptor was taken from a human donor in good health. Some clones in this sample may be carry-over from other donors' samples. The CDR3 here is CASRMDNYNSPLHF. CDR3 bases: TGTGCCAGCAGGATGGACAACTATAATTCACCCCTCCACTTT.